A single sample is the source of the 24 T cell receptor beta chains below, sequenced in a study of blood T cell repertoires in COVID-19. Measured with immunoSEQ multiplex PCR; TCRdb has only the in-frame clones, and not every one. The sample includes tens of thousands of clones, around 90% seen only once; the top ten take approximately 23%. What was sequenced was peripheral blood. All receptors come from an older man in a cohort sampled during active COVID-19.

The chain links TRBV6-1 to TRBJ2-5; 11 bases line up with TRBD2. CDR1 is MNHNS, CDR2 SASEGT, per germline. Trimming at V came to 1 base and at J to 9 bases, leaving 7 bases not matched to a gene. The CDR3 totals 15 residues. For the CDR3, the DNA is TGTGCCAGCAGTGAAGGGGCTAGCGGGAGGAGGGCCCAGTACTTC. As protein: CASSEGASGRRAQYF.

The chain links TRBV28 to TRBJ1-3; the match to TRBD1 covers 7 bases. The junction had 8 bases not matched to a gene; V was cut back by 2 bases and J by 4 bases. CDR1 and CDR2 from the germline V gene are MDHEN and SYDVKM. The CDR3 covers 16 residues. DNA of the CDR3: TGTGCCAGCAGTTTAGCAGGGGGAAGATCGGGAAACACCATATATTTT. Translating gives CASSLAGGRSGNTIYF.

The chain carries TRBV19 and TRBJ2-1; the match to TRBD2 covers 10 bases. With V trimmed by 5 bases and J by 10 bases, 11 bases remained unmatched. CDR1 is LNHDA, CDR2 SQIVND, per germline (reference sequence). The CDR3 extends over 15 amino acids. The CDR3 coding sequence is TGTGCCAGTAGTGGGTCTAGCGGGAGATCCGGGGAGCAGTTCTTC. Protein sequence: CASSGSSGRSGEQFF.

The chain couples TRBV19 to TRBJ1-1; the match to TRBD1 covers 7 bases. The CDR3 totals 14 residues. With 5 bases clipped from V and 4 bases from J, the junction kept 7 bases outside the gene matches. Germline V lookup: CDR1 LNHDA, CDR2 SQIVND (reference sequence). This CDR3 is CASSSHRGGTEAFF. For the CDR3, the DNA is TGTGCCAGTAGTTCCCACAGGGGAGGCACTGAAGCTTTCTTT.

This sequence joins TRBV7-2 and TRBJ2-1; D is ambiguous. This CDR3 is 13 amino acids long. Germline CDR1 reads SGHTA; CDR2 reads FQGNSA. The germline V and J ends were trimmed by 4 bases and 4 bases, with 8 bases remaining between them. The CDR3 loop is CASSSSPYNEQFF. CDR3 nucleotides: TGTGCCAGCAGCTCCTCCCCGTACAATGAGCAGTTCTTC.

The chain employs TRBV21-1 and TRBJ1-5; no check of the table's D call, TRBD1, against the DNA was made. TRBV21-1 is assigned pseudogene status. The CDR3 has 18 residues. The CDR3 sequence: CASSKEGQGACSNQPQHF. In nucleotides, the CDR3 is TGTGCCAGCAGCAAAGAGGGACAGGGGGCGTGCAGCAATCAGCCCCAGCATTTT.

This clone has only one observation. The chain links TRBV4-3 to TRBJ2-3, with TRBD2 matching 15 bases. V was clipped by 2 bases and J by 5 bases; unmatched bases: 5. This CDR3 is 17 amino acids long. Germline values: CDR1 LGHNA, CDR2 YSLEER. The CDR3 nucleotides are TGCGCCAGCAGCCAATCGGGACTAGCGGGAGGATTAGATACGCAGTATTTT. This sequence encodes CASSQSGLAGGLDTQYF.

J is TRBJ2-2 and V is TRBV20-1; D uncertain. This CDR3 has 11 amino acids. Looked up from germline, CDR1 is DFQATT and CDR2 is SNEGSKA (reference sequence). The CDR3 loop reads CSGSATGELFF. In nucleotides, the CDR3 is TGCAGCGGGTCAGCCACCGGGGAGCTGTTTTTT.

The V and J genes are TRBV13 and TRBJ2-7, with D unresolved. The CDR3 runs to 14 residues. Trimming stripped 1 base from V and 4 bases from J, with 11 bases between. Per the germline V gene, CDR1 is PRHDT and CDR2 is FYEKMQ (reference sequence). The CDR3 nucleotides read TGTGCCAGCAGCTTAGATCCAGGAAAGTACGAGCAGTACTTC. Protein product: CASSLDPGKYEQYF.

This chain joins TRBV28 and TRBJ2-2; 13 bases match TRBD2. This CDR3 is 17 amino acids long. Per germline, CDR1 MDHEN and CDR2 SYDVKM. J was trimmed by 8 bases and V by 5 bases; bases with no gene match: 11. The CDR3 loop is CASSRDIRTSGSGELFF. CDR3 nucleotide sequence: TGTGCCAGCAGTCGAGACATAAGGACTAGCGGGAGTGGGGAGCTGTTTTTT.

The chain has TRBV27 and TRBJ1-2; a weak D match, TRBD1 (5 bases). CDR3 length: 15 residues. Per germline, CDR1 MNHEY and CDR2 SMNVEV (reference sequence). V was trimmed by 4 bases and J by 7 bases, leaving 19 bases between them. The CDR3 DNA reads as TGTGCCAGCAGTTACGGGCCGCAGGGAAGGGGTGGCTACACCTTC. Encoded protein: CASSYGPQGRGGYTF.

The chain couples TRBV28 to TRBJ1-6, with 9 bases lining up with TRBD1. Germline CDR1 MDHEN, CDR2 SYDVKM. V gave up 2 bases and J gave up 18 bases; unmatched junction bases: 8. The CDR3 runs to 13 residues. CDR3: CASSLGTGLSSHF. DNA of the CDR3: TGTGCCAGCAGTTTAGGGACAGGGTTAAGTTCCCACTTT.

The rearrangement joins TRBV7-9 to TRBJ1-4; 8 bases map to TRBD1. Losses at the gene ends were 4 bases for V and 8 bases for J; bases not matched to a gene: 9. Germline V gives CDR1 SEHNR, CDR2 FQNEAQ (reference sequence). CDR3 length: 15 amino acids. The CDR3 region is CASSSDGPGGEKLFF. The DNA of the CDR3 is TGTGCCAGCAGCTCGGACGGCCCAGGGGGCGAAAAACTGTTTTTT.

This chain joins TRBV6-6 and TRBJ2-1; D uncertain. CDR1 and CDR2 from the germline V gene are MNHNY and SVGAGI (reference sequence). The CDR3 is made up of 12 amino acids. With 6 bases removed from V and 9 bases from J, the gap between germline ends came to 12 bases. The CDR3 region has the DNA TGTGCCAGCAGAAAGTACCAGGTTGAGCAGTTCTTC. Translated, it gives CASRKYQVEQFF.

The chain has TRBV24-1 and TRBJ2-1, with 7 nucleotides matching TRBD1. After removal of 3 bases from V and 10 bases from J, the junction contained 5 bases not matched to a gene. Germline CDR1 reads KGHDR; CDR2 reads SFDVKD. The CDR3 loop spans 13 amino acids. In nucleotides, the CDR3 is TGTGCCACCAGTGATCCGGGACAGCTAGAGCAGTTCTTC. As protein: CATSDPGQLEQFF.

This clone has only one observation. This rearrangement joins TRBV7-2 to TRBJ2-1, with TRBD2 matching 11 bases. The CDR3 contains 15 residues. The germline CDR1 and CDR2 sequences are SGHTA and FQGNSA. The V gene end was trimmed by 3 bases and the J gene end by 8 bases; junction bases not matched to a gene: 6. CDR3: CASSFSSGRIHEQFF. Here the CDR3 DNA reads TGTGCCAGCAGCTTTTCTAGCGGGAGGATCCATGAGCAGTTCTTC.

In DNA, the CDR3 is TGCGCCAGCAGAGTGGGTGGACAGGGACCAACTAATGAAAAACTGTTTTTT. Translating it yields CASRVGGQGPTNEKLFF. This chain uses TRBV5-1 with TRBJ1-4; 8 bases are shared with TRBD1. The CDR3 contains 17 residues. Germline values: CDR1 SGHRS, CDR2 YFSETQ. The J segment lost 0 bases and the V segment lost 5 bases, leaving 9 bases of the junction unmatched.

This chain joins TRBV28 and TRBJ1-1, with 9 bases fitting TRBD1. The V segment lost 5 bases and the J segment 11 bases; nucleotides outside the gene matches: 3. From germline, CDR1 is MDHEN and CDR2 SYDVKM. This CDR3 spans 11 amino acids. This CDR3 is CASSRTGVAFF. The CDR3 DNA reads as TGTGCCAGCAGTAGGACAGGGGTGGCTTTCTTT.

The V gene is TRBV19, the J gene TRBJ2-7; 10 nucleotides match TRBD1. J was trimmed by 5 bases and V by 3 bases; bases with no gene match: 7. CDR1 LNHDA and CDR2 SQIVND come from the germline V gene (reference sequence). The CDR3 spans 15 residues. CDR3 region: CASSIADRGVHEQYF. The CDR3 DNA sequence: TGTGCCAGTAGTATCGCGGACAGGGGGGTTCACGAGCAGTACTTC.

The chain combines TRBV7-8 with TRBJ2-7; no firm D call. The CDR3 extends over 14 amino acids. With 5 bases removed from V and 5 bases from J, the gap between germline ends came to 16 bases. Germline V CDR1 and CDR2: SGHVS, FQNEAQ. The CDR3 nucleotides read TGTGCCAGCAGCCGATTAACTCTCCTCCACGAGCAGTACTTC. Its translation is CASSRLTLLHEQYF.

The chain links TRBV4-2 to TRBJ2-1, with TRBD2 matching over 12 bases. Germline CDR1 LGHNA, CDR2 YNFKEQ. The CDR3 is 19 amino acids. After removal of 0 bases from V and 7 bases from J, the junction contained 13 bases not matched to a gene. Here the CDR3 DNA reads TGTGCCAGCAGCCAAGAAAGGCTCGGACTAGCGGGAAAGTCGAATGAGCAGTTCTTC. Its protein is CASSQERLGLAGKSNEQFF.

The V call is TRBV19, the J call TRBJ2-1; no clear D. Germline CDR1 and CDR2: LNHDA and SQIVND (reference sequence). Trimming shortened V by 3 bases and J by 2 bases, and 11 bases separated the two germline ends. This CDR3 contains 15 residues. CDR3 sequence: CASSMTAAPYNEQFF. The CDR3 DNA reads TGTGCCAGTAGTATGACGGCAGCGCCCTACAATGAGCAGTTCTTC.

The chain links TRBV6-2 or TRBV6-3 to TRBJ1-2, with TRBD1 identical over 7 bases. The CDR3 consists of 15 residues. The junction had 8 bases not matched to a gene; V was cut back by 5 bases and J by 2 bases. Germline lookup yields CDR1 MNHEY and CDR2 SVGEGT. CDR3 nucleotide sequence: TGTGCCAGCAGTCGAATGCTCAGGGGGAACTATGGCTACACCTTC. It encodes CASSRMLRGNYGYTF.

V gene TRBV6-2 or TRBV6-3 combines with J gene TRBJ2-2; 9 bases are a match to TRBD2. The CDR3 extends over 18 amino acids. CDR1 and CDR2 (germline): MNHEY, SVGEGT. Losses at the gene ends were 0 bases for V and 1 base for J; bases not matched to a gene: 6. CDR3 region: CASSYSPSGNQNTGELFF. The CDR3 bases are TGTGCCAGCAGTTACTCGCCTAGCGGGAATCAGAACACCGGGGAGCTGTTTTTT.